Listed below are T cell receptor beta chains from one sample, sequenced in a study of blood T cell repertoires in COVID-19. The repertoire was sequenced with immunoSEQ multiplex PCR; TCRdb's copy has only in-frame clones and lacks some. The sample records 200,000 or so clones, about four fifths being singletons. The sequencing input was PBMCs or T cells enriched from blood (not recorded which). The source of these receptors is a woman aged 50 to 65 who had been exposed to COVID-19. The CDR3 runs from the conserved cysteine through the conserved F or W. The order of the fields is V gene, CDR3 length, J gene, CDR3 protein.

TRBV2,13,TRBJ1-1,CASSELRDTEAFF
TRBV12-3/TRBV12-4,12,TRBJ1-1,CASSFEVGEAFF
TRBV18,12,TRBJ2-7,CASSPSSYEQYF
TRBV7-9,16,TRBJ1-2,CASTPPGQGTNYGYTF
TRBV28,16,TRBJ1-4,CASSINPGDRNEKLFF
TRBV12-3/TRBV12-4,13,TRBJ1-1,CASSGQENTEAFF
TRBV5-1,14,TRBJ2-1,CASSFSGLENEQFF
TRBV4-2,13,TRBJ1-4,CASSQDAAEKLFF
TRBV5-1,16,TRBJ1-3,CASSLAGGTFGNTIYF
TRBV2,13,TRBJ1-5,CASGRQLNQPQHF
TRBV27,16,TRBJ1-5,CASSLTGQGFGQPQHF